The clone carrying this T cell receptor beta chain was recorded only once. Assay used: immunoSEQ multiplex PCR; TCRdb lists only in-frame clones, some missing. The data hold about 15,000 clones, with about 72% observed a single time. The source of the sample is a study of control samples from healthy donors and cancer patients. The CDR3 runs to 16 residues. Germline V gene lookup returns CDR1 ENHRY and CDR2 SYGVKD. Trimming took 7 bases from V and 0 from J, leaving 15 bases between them. This clonotype originated in a female donor with lung cancer. Material for sequencing was formalin-fixed, paraffin-embedded tissue. The V call is TRBV10-3, the J call TRBJ1-4; D unresolved. The CDR3 loop is CAIKSDMGATNEKLFF. DNA for the CDR3: TGTGCCATCAAATCCGACATGGGAGCAACTAATGAAAAACTGTTTTTT.